The 5 T cell receptor beta chains below all came from one sample that was sequenced in a study of shared clonotypes between healthy human individuals. Produced via immunoSEQ multiplex PCR; TCRdb's table is partial and in-frame only. The sample comprises around 2.3 million clones, approximately 94% of which are singletons, and about 0.13% rests with the top ten. What was sequenced was naive CD4+ T cells sorted from blood. As for subset: CD45RA+ positively selected. All receptors come from a man aged 18 to 29 in good health.

The rearrangement uses TRBV10-3 and TRBJ2-4; a possible D gene is TRBD2 (5 bases). V gave up 2 bases and J gave up 5 bases, with 13 bases separating them. The CDR3 has 15 residues. Germline-derived CDR1 and CDR2 are ENHRY and SYGVKD. The CDR3 sequence: CAISESRGSENIQYF. CDR3 in DNA: TGTGCCATCAGTGAGAGTCGAGGGAGCGAAAACATTCAGTACTTC.

As for this clone: Other DNA sequences within the sample encode an identical CDR3. The V gene is TRBV5-4, the J gene TRBJ2-2; D unresolved. With 0 bases removed from V and 3 bases from J, the gap between germline ends came to 6 bases. Germline V gene data show CDR1 as SGHNT and CDR2 as YYREEE (reference sequence). The CDR3 covers 14 residues. The CDR3, as DNA: TGTGCCAGCAGCTTGGGTGCCGACACCGGGGAGCTGTTTTTT. It encodes CASSLGADTGELFF. Looking up the rest from reference TRBV5-4 and TRBJ2-2 gives the full variable domain: ETGVTQSPTHLIKTRGQQVTLRCSSQSGHNTVSWYQQALGQGPQFIFQYYREEENGRGNFPPRFSGLQFPNYSSELNVNALELDDSALYLCASSLGADTGELFFGEGSRLTVL.

The chain is built from TRBV5-4 and TRBJ2-2; weak D call: TRBD1 (5 bases). V was shortened by 0 bases and J by 0 bases, with 12 bases between the two germline ends. Per germline, CDR1 SGHNT and CDR2 YYREEE (reference sequence). The CDR3 has 17 residues. The CDR3 spells CASSLARAGTNTGELFF. CDR3 coding DNA: TGTGCCAGCAGCTTGGCCCGCGCAGGGACGAACACCGGGGAGCTGTTTTTT.

This rearrangement joins TRBV19 to TRBJ2-7; 8 nucleotides match TRBD1. The CDR3 is 15 residues long. CDR1 and CDR2 (germline): LNHDA, SQIVND (reference sequence). V lost 5 bases to trimming and J lost 2 bases; unmatched junction nucleotides: 8. The CDR3 reads CASSAPGQVAYEQYF. The CDR3 DNA reads as TGTGCCAGTAGTGCGCCGGGACAGGTAGCCTACGAGCAGTACTTC.

The chain recombines TRBV30 with TRBJ2-1, with D possibly matching TRBD1 (6 bases). Germline assignment: CDR1 GTSNPN and CDR2 SVGIG (reference sequence). The CDR3 has 13 residues. Trimming shortened V by 4 bases and J by 9 bases, and 16 bases separated the two germline ends. The chain's CDR3 is CAWTPQGFGEQFF. DNA for the CDR3: TGTGCCTGGACCCCACAGGGCTTTGGTGAGCAGTTCTTC.